Below are 13 T cell receptor beta chains sequenced from a single sample in a study of graft-versus-host responses after intestinal transplantation. Their cognate antigens are unknown. Sequencing was performed with immunoSEQ multiplex PCR; in TCRdb, only in-frame clones are kept and a portion is missing. The data show some 87,000 clones, with 85% to 95% seen just once and 0.95% to 1.3% held by the top ten. Sequencing was performed on unstimulated CD8+ T cells sorted from spleen or lymph node cells, taken before transplant. The source is a human donor who was the organ donor for an intestinal transplant.

This clone was found once. This CDR3 reads CASSLGLQETQYF. The CDR3 DNA reads as TGCGCCAGCAGCCTGGGACTCCAAGAGACCCAGTACTTC. The rearrangement joins TRBV4-3 to TRBJ2-5; weak D call: TRBD2 (6 bases). This CDR3 contains 13 residues. Germline CDR1 and CDR2: LGHNA and YSLEER. V was cut by 4 bases and J by 1 base, with 7 bases left in between.

The chain has TRBV5-6 and TRBJ2-5; tentatively, D is TRBD2 (6 bases). The last part of the DNA fits TRBJ2-7 better; the J call may be wrong. Per the germline V gene, CDR1 is SGHDT and CDR2 is YYEEEE. This CDR3 has 15 residues. The CDR3 bases are TGTGCCAGCAGCCCGGGACTCCCCAACGCTTACGAGCAGTACTTC. Its protein is CASSPGLPNAYEQYF.

The V gene is TRBV9, the J gene TRBJ1-1, with a tentative D call TRBD1 (5 bases). With 3 bases removed from V and 5 bases from J, the gap between germline ends came to 11 bases. Germline loops: CDR1 SGDLS, CDR2 YYNGEE. The CDR3 contains 13 residues. CDR3 nucleotides: TGTGCCAGCAGCGCAGGGTTTTTGACTGAAGCTTTCTTT. Its translation: CASSAGFLTEAFF.

CDR3 sequence: CASSWGLAGGLGEQFF. Written as DNA, the CDR3 is TGTGCCAGCAGCTGGGGACTAGCGGGGGGGCTGGGTGAGCAGTTCTTC. V usage is TRBV5-6 and J usage is TRBJ2-1, with TRBD2 identical over 16 bases. Germline trimming cut 3 bases from V and 9 bases from J; bases unmatched to any gene: 6. Germline lookup yields CDR1 SGHDT and CDR2 YYEEEE. The CDR3 extends over 16 amino acids.

The chain has TRBV6-5 and TRBJ2-5; D remains ambiguous. V lost 0 bases and J 7 bases, leaving 12 bases between the germline ends. Germline CDR1 and CDR2: MNHEY and SVGAGI. This CDR3 is built from 14 residues. The CDR3 region is CASSYSWRLGTQYF. The CDR3 nucleotides read TGTGCCAGCAGTTACTCATGGCGGCTAGGGACCCAGTACTTC.

J is TRBJ1-5 and V is TRBV6-5; D remains ambiguous. Germline CDR1 reads MNHEY; CDR2 reads SVGAGI. The ends were cut back, 0 bases at V and 5 bases at J, with 8 bases in the middle. This CDR3 comprises 14 residues. CDR3 coding DNA: TGTGCCAGCAGTTACTCTTCAGACTATCAGCCCCAGCATTTT. Translating gives CASSYSSDYQPQHF.

The rearrangement links TRBV9 to TRBJ1-4; D is possibly TRBD1 (6 bases). Deletions cut 7 bases from V and 4 bases from J, with 14 bases between. The germline V gene has CDR1 SGDLS and CDR2 YYNGEE. The CDR3 consists of 14 residues. The CDR3 nucleotides are TGTGCCAGCGGAAACAGGGCCGATAATGAAAAACTGTTTTTT. Its protein is CASGNRADNEKLFF.

V gene TRBV9 combines with J gene TRBJ1-1; D not resolved. The CDR3 consists of 15 residues. With 0 bases removed from V and 0 bases from J, the gap between germline ends came to 9 bases. Looked up from germline, CDR1 is SGDLS and CDR2 is YYNGEE. The CDR3 loop reads CASSVEAAMNTEAFF. CDR3 DNA: TGTGCCAGCAGCGTAGAGGCGGCGATGAACACTGAAGCTTTCTTT.

This chain's CDR3 is CASTPAFMNEKLFF. CDR3 bases: TGTGCCAGTACCCCCGCGTTTATGAATGAAAAACTGTTTTTT. The chain joins TRBV19 to TRBJ1-4, with D uncertain. The germline V gene has CDR1 LNHDA and CDR2 SQIVND (reference sequence). With 7 bases removed from V and 5 bases from J, the gap between germline ends came to 14 bases. The length of the CDR3 is 14 residues. The entire variable domain, with the rest obtained from reference TRBV19 and TRBJ1-4, is as follows: DGGITQSPKYLFRKEGQNVTLSCEQNLNHDAMYWYRQDPGQGLRLIYYSQIVNDFQKGDIAEGYSVSREKKESFPLTVTSAQKNPTAFYLCASTPAFMNEKLFFGSGTQLSVL.

The V call is TRBV28, the J call TRBJ2-1; D perhaps matches TRBD2 (6 bases). CDR1 MDHEN and CDR2 SYDVKM come from the germline V gene. The CDR3 has 14 residues. Between the trimmed V and J ends, which lost 3 bases and 9 bases, there was a span of 15 bases. The CDR3 nucleotides are TGTGCCAGCAGTTTGGGTGGGAGGCGTAGTGAGCAGTTCTTC. It yields the protein CASSLGGRRSEQFF.

The chain has TRBV10-3 and TRBJ1-1; 10 positions match TRBD1. The V and J ends lost 6 bases and 1 base, in that order; junction bases with no gene match: 11. The CDR3 has 17 residues. In germline, CDR1 is ENHRY, CDR2 SYGVKD. Here the CDR3 reads CAIRPGTGVLRNTEAFF. CDR3 nucleotides: TGTGCCATCAGACCCGGGACAGGGGTGCTTCGGAACACTGAAGCTTTCTTT.

This chain links TRBV6-1 with TRBJ1-1, with 7 bases that match TRBD1. The V and J ends lost 7 bases and 6 bases, in that order; junction bases with no gene match: 5. CDR1 MNHNS and CDR2 SASEGT come from the germline V gene. The CDR3 contains 12 residues. CDR3 DNA sequence: TGTGCCAGCACCAGACAGGGCCCTGAAGCTTTCTTT. Translation gives CASTRQGPEAFF.

The chain is built from TRBV4-1 and TRBJ2-3; 9 bases fit TRBD2. The V and J ends lost 8 bases and 9 bases, in that order; junction bases with no gene match: 15. The length of the CDR3 is 15 residues. The germline gives CDR1 MGHRA, CDR2 YSYEKL. The DNA for the CDR3 is TGCGCCAGCTTACCCTTAGCGGGGGATACTTCGACGCAGTATTTT. It encodes CASLPLAGDTSTQYF.